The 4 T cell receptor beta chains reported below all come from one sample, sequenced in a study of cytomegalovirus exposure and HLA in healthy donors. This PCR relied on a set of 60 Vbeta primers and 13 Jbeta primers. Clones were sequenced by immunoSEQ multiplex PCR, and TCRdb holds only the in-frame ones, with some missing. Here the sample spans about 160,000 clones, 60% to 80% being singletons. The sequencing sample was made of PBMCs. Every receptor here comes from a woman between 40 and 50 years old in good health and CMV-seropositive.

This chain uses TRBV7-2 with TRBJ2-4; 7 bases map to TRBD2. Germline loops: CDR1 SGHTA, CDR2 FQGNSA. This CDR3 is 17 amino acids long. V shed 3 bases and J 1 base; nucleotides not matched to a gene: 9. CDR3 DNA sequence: TGTGCCAGCAGCTTGGGAGGGGCCTTCCTGGCCAAAAACATTCAGTACTTC. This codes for CASSLGGAFLAKNIQYF.

CDR3 nucleotides: TGTGCCAGCAGCTTCCCTTTAAATGCGGGAGGAGTGGAAGATACGCAGTATTTT. Translating gives CASSFPLNAGGVEDTQYF. The gene calls are TRBV7-9 and TRBJ2-3, with 8 bases fitting TRBD2. Germline assignment: CDR1 SEHNR and CDR2 FQNEAQ (reference sequence). With 3 bases clipped from V and 5 bases from J, the junction kept 16 bases outside the gene matches. The CDR3 covers 18 residues.

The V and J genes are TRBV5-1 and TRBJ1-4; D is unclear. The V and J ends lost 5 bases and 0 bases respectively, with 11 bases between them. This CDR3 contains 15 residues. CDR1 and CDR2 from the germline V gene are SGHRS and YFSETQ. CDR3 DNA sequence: TGCGCCAGCAGATTGACTGTCGCAACTAATGAAAAACTGTTTTTT. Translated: CASRLTVATNEKLFF.

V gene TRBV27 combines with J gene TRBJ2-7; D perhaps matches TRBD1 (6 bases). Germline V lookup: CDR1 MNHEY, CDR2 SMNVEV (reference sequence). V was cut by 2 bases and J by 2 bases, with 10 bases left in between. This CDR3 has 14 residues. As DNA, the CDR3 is TGTGCCAGCAGTTTAAACAGGGACACCTACGAGCAGTACTTC. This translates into CASSLNRDTYEQYF.